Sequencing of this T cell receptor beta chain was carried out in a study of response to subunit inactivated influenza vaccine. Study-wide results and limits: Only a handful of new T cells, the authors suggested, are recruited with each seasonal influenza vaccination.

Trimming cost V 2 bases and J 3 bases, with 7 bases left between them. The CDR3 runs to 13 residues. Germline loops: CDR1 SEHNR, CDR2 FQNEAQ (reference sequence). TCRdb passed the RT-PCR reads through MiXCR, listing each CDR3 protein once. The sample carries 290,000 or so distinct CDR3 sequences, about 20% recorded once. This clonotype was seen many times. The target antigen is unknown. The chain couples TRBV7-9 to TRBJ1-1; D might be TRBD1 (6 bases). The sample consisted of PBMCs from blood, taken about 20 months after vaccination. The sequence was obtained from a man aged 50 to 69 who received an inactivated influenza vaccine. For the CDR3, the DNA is TGTGCCAGCAGCTTAAAGGGGGACACTGAAGCTTTCTTT. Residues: CASSLKGDTEAFF.